Listed here is a single TCR beta chain. The antigen remains undetermined. TCR alpha and TCR beta cDNA libraries with sample barcodes and UMIs came from 5'RACE using constant-segment primers. TCRdb fed the 5' RACE reads into MiXCR, producing one record per CDR3 protein. Counted here are 450,000 or so distinct CDR3 sequences, 25% occurring once; the ten biggest clones make up under 15%. The sample originates from a study of T-cell memory formation after mild COVID-19. Broader study findings: A second wave expanding day 15 to 37 was CD4+-biased; contracting clones were balanced. The CD4+ clones that contracted clustered mainly within CM and EM, and the CD8+ clones concentrated in EMRA. Clones from the second wave (peaking day 37) had unconfirmed SARS-CoV-2 specificity.

The CDR3 has 13 residues. The V end lost 8 bases, the J end lost 7 bases, and 15 bases lay between the germline ends. Germline loops: CDR1 MNHNS, CDR2 SASEGT. The chain links TRBV6-1 to TRBJ2-1; D is unresolved. The sequenced sample consisted of PBMCs or a T cell subset sorted from them (not recorded which). This clonotype originated in an adult woman who had mild COVID-19 (a few samples of this study predate the infection). Cell type and time point are not known. CDR3 protein: CASPAKSGNEQFF. The CDR3 DNA sequence: TGTGCCAGCCCCGCAAAGTCCGGTAATGAGCAGTTCTTC.